Each of the 30 T cell receptor beta chains below was sequenced from the same sample in a study of cytomegalovirus exposure and HLA in healthy donors. In the PCR, 60 Vbeta and 13 Jbeta primers were used. Method: immunoSEQ multiplex PCR; TCRdb's copy keeps in-frame clones and lacks some. There are under 95,000 clones in the sample; around 80% occur only once, and about 1.1% lies in the top ten. Sequenced material: PBMCs. The source of these receptors is a male donor in good health and CMV-seronegative.

In DNA, the CDR3 is TGTGCCAGCAGGGCACCGGGACACCAAGAGTCCTACGAGCAGTACTTC. Translating it yields CASRAPGHQESYEQYF. The chain employs TRBV27 and TRBJ2-7; a possible D gene is TRBD1 (6 bases). The CDR3 covers 16 residues. Germline-derived CDR1 and CDR2 are MNHEY and SMNVEV (reference sequence). The V end lost 6 bases, the J end lost 1 base, and 19 bases lay between the germline ends.

This chain joins TRBV5-6 and TRBJ2-5; 10 bases line up with TRBD1. The J call is doubtful: the DNA matches TRBJ2-7 better. The CDR3 contains 15 residues. CDR1 SGHDT and CDR2 YYEEEE come from the germline V gene. The CDR3 DNA sequence: TGTGCCAGCAGCTTACCCGGGACAGGGGTCTACGAGCAGTACTTC. Translated: CASSLPGTGVYEQYF.

The genes are TRBV14 and TRBJ1-6; D is unclear. The CDR3 totals 15 residues. The V and J ends lost 5 bases and 7 bases respectively, with 15 bases between them. Germline values: CDR1 SGHDN, CDR2 FVKESK. This CDR3 is CASSDRERNNSPLHF. In DNA, the CDR3 is TGTGCCAGCAGCGACCGGGAACGGAACAATTCACCCCTCCACTTT.

This clone came up a few times. The V and J genes are TRBV4-3 and TRBJ2-1; D gene unclear. Trimming pared 1 base from V and 5 bases from J, leaving 9 bases between. Looked up from germline, CDR1 is LGHNA and CDR2 is YSLEER. The CDR3 has 14 residues. The CDR3 DNA reads TGCGCCAGCAGCCAAGTTATTAGCAACAATGAGCAGTTCTTC. Translated: CASSQVISNNEQFF.

This chain uses TRBV30 with TRBJ2-3; 7 bases are shared with TRBD2. The CDR3 is 15 amino acids. The V and J ends lost 0 bases and 0 bases, in that order; junction bases with no gene match: 3. CDR1 and CDR2 (germline): GTSNPN, SVGIG (reference sequence). CDR3 sequence: CAWSVGLVSTDTQYF. The CDR3 nucleotides read TGTGCCTGGAGTGTTGGACTAGTTAGCACAGATACGCAGTATTTT.

There are a few counts of this clone. The J gene is TRBJ1-4, the V gene TRBV2; D unclear. Germline CDR1 and CDR2: SNHLY and FYNNEI. The CDR3 is made up of 16 amino acids. The V end was cut by 0 bases, the J end by 4 bases, with 12 bases between. The chain's CDR3 is CASSEALDGDNEKLFF. Here the CDR3 DNA reads TGTGCCAGCAGTGAAGCTTTAGACGGAGATAATGAAAAACTGTTTTTT.

The CDR3 spells CASSPGRGGLYNEQFF. The CDR3 bases are TGTGCCAGCAGCCCGGGGCGGGGGGGACTCTACAATGAGCAGTTCTTC. This rearrangement joins TRBV11-2 to TRBJ2-1; 9 nucleotides match TRBD2. With V trimmed by 5 bases and J by 3 bases, 8 bases remained unmatched. Germline CDR1 and CDR2: SGHAT and FQNNGV. The CDR3 loop spans 16 amino acids.

The V call is TRBV4-1, the J call TRBJ1-2, with 8 bases identical to TRBD1. The CDR3 loop spans 14 amino acids. CDR1 is MGHRA and CDR2 is YSYEKL in the germline V gene. Trimming cost V 4 bases and J 4 bases; bases outside gene matches: 5. CDR3 nucleotides: TGCGCCAGCAGCCCCACAGGGGGGGTCTATGGCTACACCTTC. This encodes CASSPTGGVYGYTF.

The J gene is TRBJ2-7, the V gene TRBV7-2; perhaps TRBD2 as D (6 bases). Between the trimmed V and J ends, which lost 1 base and 5 bases, there was a span of 18 bases. The CDR3 has 16 amino acids. Germline lookup yields CDR1 SGHTA and CDR2 FQGNSA. The CDR3 reads CASSLGALRGTNEQYF. In DNA form, the CDR3 reads TGTGCCAGCAGCTTAGGGGCGTTGCGGGGTACGAACGAGCAGTACTTC.

The chain carries TRBV7-9 and TRBJ2-7, with TRBD1 matching 9 bases. CDR1 SEHNR and CDR2 FQNEAQ come from the germline V gene (reference sequence). This CDR3 comprises 14 residues. V lost 5 bases to trimming and J lost 4 bases; unmatched junction nucleotides: 6. The CDR3 reads CASSDGTGFYEQYF. Written as DNA, the CDR3 is TGTGCCAGCAGCGACGGGACAGGGTTTTACGAGCAGTACTTC.

This rearrangement joins TRBV6-5 to TRBJ1-1, with 8 bases lining up with TRBD1. CDR3 length: 15 residues. The V gene end was trimmed by 5 bases and the J gene end by 2 bases; junction bases not matched to a gene: 7. CDR1 is MNHEY and CDR2 is SVGAGI in the germline V gene. The chain's CDR3 is CASSTPTGENTEAFF. CDR3 sequence (DNA): TGTGCCAGCAGTACCCCGACAGGGGAAAACACTGAAGCTTTCTTT.

The rearrangement links TRBV19 to TRBJ2-6; D call uncertain. CDR3 length: 17 amino acids. Germline lookup yields CDR1 LNHDA and CDR2 SQIVND (reference sequence). The V gene lost 2 bases and the J gene lost 2 bases, with 13 bases spanning the gap. The CDR3 reads CASSISVWATGANVLTF. CDR3 DNA sequence: TGTGCCAGTAGTATATCCGTCTGGGCAACTGGGGCCAACGTCCTGACTTTC.

The chain recombines TRBV27 with TRBJ1-5, with 7 nucleotides matching TRBD1. The length of the CDR3 is 15 residues. V dropped 0 bases and J dropped 1; count of bases not matched to a gene: 0. Germline V gives CDR1 MNHEY, CDR2 SMNVEV (reference sequence). The chain's CDR3 is CASSLSGQSNQPQHF. CDR3 DNA sequence: TGTGCCAGCAGTTTATCGGGACAGAGCAATCAGCCCCAGCATTTT.

This sequence joins TRBV7-2 and TRBJ2-5; TRBD2 might be the D (6 bases). The CDR3 has 12 residues. Per germline, CDR1 SGHTA and CDR2 FQGNSA. V lost 5 bases to trimming and J lost 13 bases, with 17 bases between them. CDR3 nucleotides: TGTGCCAGCAGCAGCGAAGGACTATCGGGGTACTTC. Translating gives CASSSEGLSGYF.

Written as DNA, the CDR3 is TGTGCCACCTCAACAGGGGCTTTGTCAGAGAATGAGCAGTTCTTC. Its translation is CATSTGALSENEQFF. The J gene is TRBJ2-1, the V gene TRBV25-1; 7 positions match TRBD1. Trimming took 10 bases from V and 7 from J; bases not matched to a gene: 16. Per germline, CDR1 MGHDK and CDR2 SYGVNS. The CDR3 is made up of 15 amino acids.

This sequence joins TRBV6-6 and TRBJ2-3; D unclear. The CDR3 is 13 residues long. Germline V CDR1 and CDR2: MNHNY, SVGAGI (reference sequence). Trimming pared 4 bases from V and 0 bases from J, leaving 5 bases between. CDR3 DNA sequence: TGTGCCAGCAGTTTCCGGAGCACAGATACGCAGTATTTT. Its protein product is CASSFRSTDTQYF.

This clone showed up just a few times. The chain has TRBV14 and TRBJ1-2, with 9 nucleotides matching TRBD1. This CDR3 is built from 15 residues. The V and J ends lost 5 bases and 2 bases, in that order; junction bases with no gene match: 6. Germline V gene sequence: CDR1 SGHDN, CDR2 FVKESK. The CDR3 nucleotides read TGTGCCAGCAGCGCTGGACAGGGGCGCAACTATGGCTACACCTTC. Translated: CASSAGQGRNYGYTF.

The rearrangement joins TRBV4-2 to TRBJ1-5, with a tentative D call TRBD1 (6 bases). CDR3 size: 15 residues. The ends were cut back, 0 bases at V and 3 bases at J, with 9 bases in the middle. Per germline, CDR1 LGHNA and CDR2 YNFKEQ. Here the CDR3 DNA reads TGTGCCAGCAGCCAAGAGGACAGAAACAATCAGCCCCAGCATTTT. Translating it yields CASSQEDRNNQPQHF.

V is TRBV27 and J is TRBJ2-7, with TRBD1 matching over 8 bases. The V gene's germline CDR1 is MNHEY and CDR2 SMNVEV (reference sequence). This CDR3 contains 13 residues. J lost 6 bases, V lost 2 bases, and 3 bases had no gene match. The CDR3 DNA reads TGTGCCAGCAGTTTAGAACAGGGGGGCGAGCAGTACTTC. This encodes CASSLEQGGEQYF.

This clone was counted once. The chain links TRBV5-1 to TRBJ2-6; D not resolved. Per germline, CDR1 SGHRS and CDR2 YFSETQ. The germline V and J ends were trimmed by 4 bases and 0 bases, with 11 bases remaining between them. The CDR3 consists of 16 residues. CDR3 coding DNA: TGCGCCAGCAGCAAAGACATAGGCTCTGGGGCCAACGTCCTGACTTTC. Translation: CASSKDIGSGANVLTF.

This chain uses TRBV6-1 with TRBJ1-1; a possible D gene is TRBD1 (5 bases). Trimming took off 6 bases at V and 0 bases at J, with 8 bases between the two ends. The germline CDR1 and CDR2 sequences are MNHNS and SASEGT. This CDR3 comprises 13 residues. CDR3 amino acids: CASSGRVNTEAFF. The CDR3 DNA is TGTGCCAGCAGCGGCAGGGTGAACACTGAAGCTTTCTTT.

This clone was detected only a few times. The rearrangement uses TRBV11-2 and TRBJ2-7; maybe TRBD2 (7 bases). The CDR3 is 17 residues long. V was clipped by 4 bases and J by 1 base, with 20 bases between them. The germline CDR1 and CDR2 sequences are SGHAT and FQNNGV. CDR3 region: CASSSLGGGAASYEQYF. The DNA for the CDR3 is TGTGCCAGCAGCTCCCTGGGTGGGGGGGCAGCTTCCTACGAGCAGTACTTC.

On this clone itself: Mismatch with germline at one junction end may stem from a read error. The genes are TRBV23-1 and TRBJ1-5; possible D gene TRBD1, 5 bases. TRBV23-1 is given ORF status, its function remaining uncertain. CDR3 length: 13 residues. The CDR3 DNA reads TGCGCCAGCAGCCGGGGGGGGGAGCGGCCCCAGAATTTT. This encodes CASSRGGERPQNF.

The sample holds one count of this clone. This chain connects TRBV4-1 to TRBJ2-7, with D uncertain. CDR3 length: 15 residues. Germline V gene sequence: CDR1 MGHRA, CDR2 YSYEKL. Deletions cut 6 bases from V and 0 bases from J, with 15 bases between. CDR3 nucleotides: TGCGCCAGCAGACCCATACTCAAGAGCTCCTACGAGCAGTACTTC. Translation: CASRPILKSSYEQYF.

This clone was seen a few times. The chain employs TRBV4-1 and TRBJ1-6; 7 nucleotides line up with TRBD1. This CDR3 has 18 residues. V dropped 0 bases and J dropped 4; count of bases not matched to a gene: 9. Germline CDR1 and CDR2: MGHRA and YSYEKL. CDR3 sequence reads: CASSQDRVPGGYNSPLHF. The CDR3 coding sequence is TGCGCCAGCAGCCAAGATCGGGTCCCAGGGGGTTATAATTCACCCCTCCACTTT.

This chain joins TRBV5-6 and TRBJ1-2; 8 nucleotides align to TRBD1. V shed 0 bases and J 6 bases; nucleotides not matched to a gene: 7. Germline loops: CDR1 SGHDT, CDR2 YYEEEE. This CDR3 is built from 15 residues. The CDR3 DNA is TGTGCCAGCAGCTTGGTTGGGGGACAGGCAAATGGCTACACCTTC. Its translation: CASSLVGGQANGYTF.

The chain joins TRBV2 to TRBJ1-1, with 9 bases identical to TRBD1. The V gene end was trimmed by 6 bases and the J gene end by 3 bases; junction bases not matched to a gene: 11. The CDR3 runs to 16 residues. Germline V CDR1 and CDR2: SNHLY, FYNNEI. CDR3 residues: CASSANRGRMDTEAFF. The CDR3 region has the DNA TGTGCCAGCAGCGCAAACAGGGGGCGCATGGACACTGAAGCTTTCTTT. The entire variable domain, with the rest obtained from reference TRBV2 and TRBJ1-1, is as follows: EPEVTQTPSHQVTQMGQEVILRCVPISNHLYFYWYRQILGQKVEFLVSFYNNEISEKSEIFDDQFSVERPDGSNFTLKIRSTKLEDSAMYFCASSANRGRMDTEAFFGQGTRLTVV.

The gene calls are TRBV9 and TRBJ1-2; D is unresolved. Trimming left V 0 bases short and J 6 bases short, with 6 bases between. Germline CDR1 is SGDLS and CDR2 is YYNGEE. The CDR3 covers 12 residues. The CDR3 bases are TGTGCCAGCAGCGTAGGAAGCCATGGCTACACCTTC. Amino acid sequence: CASSVGSHGYTF.

The chain links TRBV5-1 to TRBJ2-5, with D perhaps matching TRBD1 (6 bases). The CDR3 runs to 14 residues. Germline assignment: CDR1 SGHRS and CDR2 YFSETQ. Trimming stripped 4 bases from V and 0 bases from J, with 10 bases between. CDR3 amino acids: CASSDQGNQETQYF. The CDR3 region has the DNA TGCGCCAGCAGCGATCAGGGGAACCAAGAGACCCAGTACTTC.

V and J are TRBV7-9 and TRBJ2-1; D ambiguous. V was clipped by 1 base and J by 6 bases, with 7 bases between them. CDR1 is SEHNR and CDR2 is FQNEAQ in the germline V gene (reference sequence). This CDR3 comprises 13 residues. CDR3 DNA: TGTGCCAGCAGCTTAGTTGTGAGCAATGAGCAGTTCTTC. Its translation: CASSLVVSNEQFF.